Below, 9 T cell receptor beta chains from the same sample are listed, as sequenced in a study of Ad26.COV2.S vaccination and SARS-CoV-2 variants. Treatment: roughly 20 received Ad26.COV2.S at low or high dose, single or two shots; 5 received placebo; per-sample allocation not given. Samples analyzed were those drawn on day 63 after the first vaccine or placebo injection. Sequencing used immunoSEQ multiplex PCR; TCRdb keeps in-frame clones, though not all of them. This sample has 300,000 to 350,000 clones, with 85% found just once. Specimen: peripheral blood, collected in a trial of Ad26.COV2.S vaccine versus placebo. These receptors were obtained from a person between 18 and 65 years old who received the Ad26.COV2.S COVID-19 vaccine or a placebo.

The chain combines TRBV18 with TRBJ1-1; 8 bases agree with TRBD1. J lost 4 bases, V lost 1 base, and 23 bases had no gene match. This CDR3 region has 21 residues. In germline, CDR1 is KGHSH, CDR2 LQKENI. The CDR3 DNA sequence: TGTGCCAGCTCACCACTAATCAGTCGGGGACAGGTTTTTTTGTCGTCCACTGAAGCTTTCTTT. Protein sequence: CASSPLISRGQVFLSSTEAFF.

The chain joins TRBV6-5 to TRBJ2-3; TRBD1 aligns across 7 bases. The CDR3 totals 14 residues. Trimming took 6 bases from V and 4 from J; bases not matched to a gene: 7. Germline CDR1 reads MNHEY; CDR2 reads SVGAGI. DNA for the CDR3: TGTGCCAGCAGCGACCCCGACAGGGCAGATACGCAGTATTTT. This codes for CASSDPDRADTQYF.

This clone was recorded only once. The chain combines TRBV28 with TRBJ1-5; D not certain. This CDR3 comprises 16 residues. V was shortened by 4 bases and J by 0 bases, with 13 bases between the two germline ends. The germline V gene has CDR1 MDHEN and CDR2 SYDVKM. CDR3 region: CASSSFSRGSNQPQHF. CDR3 bases: TGTGCCAGCAGTTCTTTCAGCCGGGGTAGCAATCAGCCCCAGCATTTT.

About this clone itself: Other DNA sequences of this sample code for an identical CDR3. The chain has TRBV11-2 and TRBJ2-7; D uncertain. V was trimmed by 0 bases and J by 2 bases, leaving 8 bases between them. The CDR3 contains 14 residues. Germline assignment: CDR1 SGHAT and CDR2 FQNNGV. As DNA, the CDR3 is TGTGCCAGCAGCTTAGATCCCGGTACCTACGAGCAGTACTTC. Its protein product is CASSLDPGTYEQYF.

The chain joins TRBV30 to TRBJ2-1; TRBD2 might be the D (5 bases). The CDR3 loop spans 15 amino acids. CDR1 and CDR2 from the germline V gene are GTSNPN and SVGIG (reference sequence). The V end lost 2 bases, the J end lost 0 bases, and 11 bases lay between the germline ends. The CDR3 reads CAWSLRTSSYNEQFF. Written as DNA, the CDR3 is TGTGCCTGGAGTCTCAGAACTAGCTCCTACAATGAGCAGTTCTTC.

The chain joins TRBV2 to TRBJ1-1, with 8 bases matching TRBD1. The CDR3 consists of 14 residues. The junction had 4 bases not matched to a gene; V was cut back by 6 bases and J by 1 base. The V gene's germline CDR1 is SNHLY and CDR2 FYNNEI. The CDR3: CASRDDRGNTEAFF. The CDR3, as DNA: TGTGCCAGCAGGGACGACAGGGGGAACACTGAAGCTTTCTTT.

The gene calls are TRBV28 and TRBJ2-7; 8 bases match TRBD1. Trimming removed 6 bases from V and 4 bases from J; junction bases left unmatched: 5. CDR1 and CDR2 (germline): MDHEN, SYDVKM. The CDR3 loop spans 13 amino acids. This chain's CDR3 is CASSEGQGYEQYF. The CDR3 coding sequence is TGTGCCAGCAGCGAAGGACAGGGTTACGAGCAGTACTTC.

The chain has TRBV4-2 and TRBJ2-2; D is unresolved. Germline CDR1 and CDR2: LGHNA and YNFKEQ. The V gene lost 0 bases and the J gene lost 0 bases, with 14 bases spanning the gap. CDR3 size: 18 residues. CDR3 loop: CASSQDTSVFTNTGELFF. CDR3 in DNA: TGTGCCAGCAGCCAAGATACAAGTGTCTTCACGAACACCGGGGAGCTGTTTTTT.

The chain recombines TRBV11-2 with TRBJ2-1; possible D gene TRBD1, 6 bases. Germline values: CDR1 SGHAT, CDR2 FQNNGV. This CDR3 is built from 16 residues. Trimming shortened V by 7 bases and J by 4 bases, and 20 bases separated the two germline ends. For the CDR3, the DNA is TGTGCCAGCACCCAAACAGGGAACCCTTTGTACAATGAGCAGTTCTTC. It codes for CASTQTGNPLYNEQFF.